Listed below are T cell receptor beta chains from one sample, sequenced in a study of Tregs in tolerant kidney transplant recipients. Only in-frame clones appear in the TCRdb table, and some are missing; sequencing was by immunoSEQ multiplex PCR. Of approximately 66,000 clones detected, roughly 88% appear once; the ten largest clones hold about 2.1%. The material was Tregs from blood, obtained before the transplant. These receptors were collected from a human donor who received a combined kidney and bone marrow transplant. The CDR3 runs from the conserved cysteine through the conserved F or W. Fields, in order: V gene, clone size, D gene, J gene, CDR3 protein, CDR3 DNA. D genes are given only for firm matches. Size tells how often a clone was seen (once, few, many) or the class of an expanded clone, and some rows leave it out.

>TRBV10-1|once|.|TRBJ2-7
CASRAPAGEQYF
TGCGCCAGCAGAGCACCCGCGGGCGAGCAGTACTTC
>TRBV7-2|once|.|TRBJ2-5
CASSSYETQYF
TGTGCCAGCAGCTCGTACGAGACCCAGTACTTC
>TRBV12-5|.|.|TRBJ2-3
CASDYVWREIDTQYF
TGTGCTAGTGACTATGTGTGGCGAGAGATAGATACGCAGTATTTT
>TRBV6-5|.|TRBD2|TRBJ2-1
CASSLGLAFYNEQFF
TGTGCCAGCAGCCTCGGACTAGCGTTTTACAATGAGCAGTTCTTC
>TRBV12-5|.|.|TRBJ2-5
CASGGQSRNQETQYF
TGTGCTAGTGGAGGACAGTCGCGAAACCAAGAGACCCAGTACTTC
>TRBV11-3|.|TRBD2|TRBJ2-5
CASGAGVQGTQYF
TGTGCCAGCGGAGCGGGAGTCCAAGGGACCCAGTACTTC
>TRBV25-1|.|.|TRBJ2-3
CASRRDGTDTQYF
TGTGCCAGCAGGAGAGACGGCACAGATACGCAGTATTTT
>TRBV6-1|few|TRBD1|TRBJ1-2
CASSEPGQGNGYTF
TGTGCCAGCAGTGAACCGGGACAGGGAAATGGCTACACCTTC
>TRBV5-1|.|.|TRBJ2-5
CASSPRDPRQETQYF
TGCGCCAGCAGCCCCAGGGACCCCCGCCAAGAGACCCAGTACTTC
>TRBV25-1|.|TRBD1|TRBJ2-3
CASSDKRRTGADTQYF
TGTGCCAGCAGTGACAAACGTCGGACAGGGGCAGATACGCAGTATTTT
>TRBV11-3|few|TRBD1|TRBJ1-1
CASSPVDRATEAFF
TGTGCCAGCAGCCCAGTGGACAGGGCCACTGAAGCTTTCTTT
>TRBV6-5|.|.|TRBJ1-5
CASSYDGNQPQHF
TGTGCCAGCAGTTACGATGGGAATCAGCCCCAGCATTTT
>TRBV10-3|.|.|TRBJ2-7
CAISEGVSEQYF
TGTGCCATCAGTGAAGGAGTCTCCGAGCAGTACTTC
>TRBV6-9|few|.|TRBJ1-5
CASSYSTGLWNQPQHF
TGTGCCAGCAGTTACTCCACAGGGCTATGGAATCAGCCCCAGCATTTT
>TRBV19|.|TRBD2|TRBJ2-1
CASTLTGTSGYNEQFF
TGTGCCAGTACCCTGACCGGGACTAGCGGGTACAATGAGCAGTTCTTC
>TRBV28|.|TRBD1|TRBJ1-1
CASRRGQGGKARDTEAFF
TGTGCCAGCCGAAGGGGACAGGGGGGGAAGGCTCGGGACACTGAAGCTTTCTTT
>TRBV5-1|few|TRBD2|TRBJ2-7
CASSLGGGEQYF
TGCGCCAGCAGCCTTGGCGGGGGCGAGCAGTACTTC
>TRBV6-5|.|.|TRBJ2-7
CASSYLSRGRSYEQYF
TGTGCCAGCAGTTACTTATCTAGAGGCCGTTCCTACGAGCAGTACTTC
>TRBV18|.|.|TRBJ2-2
CASSPERLAGELFF
TGTGCCAGCTCACCTGAGCGGCTGGCCGGGGAGCTGTTTTTT
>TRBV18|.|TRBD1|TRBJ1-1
CASSGLDRETEAFF
TGTGCCAGCTCGGGGCTGGACAGGGAGACTGAAGCTTTCTTT
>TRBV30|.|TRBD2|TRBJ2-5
CAWSVQRTSGSRVTQYF
TGTGCCTGGAGTGTACAGAGGACTAGCGGGTCTCGTGTGACCCAGTACTTC
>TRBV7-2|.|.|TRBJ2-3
CASSTAEGRDTQYF
TGTGCCAGCAGCACAGCCGAAGGTCGGGATACGCAGTATTTT
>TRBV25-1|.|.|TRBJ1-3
CASSLGPSSISGNTIYF
TGTGCCAGCAGCCTGGGACCGTCTAGCATCTCTGGAAACACCATATATTTT
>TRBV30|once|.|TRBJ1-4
CAWSQLKEKLFF
TGTGCCTGGAGTCAATTAAAGGAAAAACTGTTTTTT
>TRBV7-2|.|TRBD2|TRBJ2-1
CASTPRSRGNYNEQFF
TGTGCCAGCACCCCGCGGTCGCGGGGGAACTACAATGAGCAGTTCTTC
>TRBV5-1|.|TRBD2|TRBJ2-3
CASSPSSGRSTDTQYF
TGCGCCAGCAGCCCATCTAGCGGGAGAAGCACAGATACGCAGTATTTT
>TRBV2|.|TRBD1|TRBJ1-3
CASSGGQGAPSSGNTIYF
TGTGCCAGCAGCGGGGGACAGGGGGCGCCGAGCTCTGGAAACACCATATATTTT
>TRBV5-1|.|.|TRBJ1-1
CASSLGLRPRETEAFF
TGCGCCAGCAGCTTGGGGCTGAGGCCTCGGGAGACTGAAGCTTTCTTT
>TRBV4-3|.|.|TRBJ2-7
CASSQEYRSILSGGPTSYEQYF
TGCGCCAGCAGCCAAGAATATCGATCTATCCTCAGTGGGGGGCCGACCTCCTACGAGCAGTACTTC
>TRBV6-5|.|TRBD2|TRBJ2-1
CASSHGLAGDNEQFF
TGTGCCAGCAGTCACGGACTAGCGGGAGACAATGAGCAGTTCTTC
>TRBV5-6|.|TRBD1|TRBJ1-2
CASMYTGGGYGYTF
TGTGCCAGCATGTACACAGGGGGTGGCTATGGCTACACCTTC
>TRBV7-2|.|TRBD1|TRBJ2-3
CASSLTGADTQYF
TGTGCCAGCAGCTTGACAGGGGCAGATACGCAGTATTTT
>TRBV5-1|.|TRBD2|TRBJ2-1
CASSLEGGLAGVLNEQFF
TGCGCCAGCAGCTTGGAAGGCGGACTAGCGGGAGTATTGAATGAGCAGTTCTTC
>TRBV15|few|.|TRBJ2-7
CATSRHSYEQYF
TGTGCCACCAGCAGACACTCCTACGAGCAGTACTTC
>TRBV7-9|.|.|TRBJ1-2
CASSLASGRGRYGYTF
TGTGCCAGCAGCTTAGCCTCGGGCCGGGGCCGCTATGGCTACACCTTC
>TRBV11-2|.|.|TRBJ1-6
CASSLGYNSPLHF
TGTGCCAGCAGCTTAGGCTATAATTCACCCCTCCACTTT
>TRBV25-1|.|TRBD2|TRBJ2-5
CASSAIGGAFSLGETQYF
TGTGCCAGCAGCGCGATCGGGGGGGCCTTTTCCTTGGGAGAGACCCAGTACTTC
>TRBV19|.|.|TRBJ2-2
CASSIGFHTGELFF
TGTGCCAGTAGTATAGGATTTCACACCGGGGAGCTGTTTTTT
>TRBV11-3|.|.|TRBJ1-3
CASSFERSGNTIYF
TGTGCCAGCAGCTTCGAGAGGTCTGGAAACACCATATATTTT
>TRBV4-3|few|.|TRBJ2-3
CASSQDPGLADTQYF
TGCGCCAGCAGCCAAGATCCAGGGTTGGCAGATACGCAGTATTTT
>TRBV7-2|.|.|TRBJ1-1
CASSSERRGTISLGTEAFF
TGTGCCAGCAGCTCGGAACGTAGGGGGACGATTTCCCTGGGGACTGAAGCTTTCTTT
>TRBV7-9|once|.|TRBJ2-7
CASSSPPYEQYF
TGTGCCAGCAGCTCCCCCCCCTACGAGCAGTACTTC
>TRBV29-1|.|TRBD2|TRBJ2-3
CSAHGGGLAGSTQYF
TGCAGCGCCCACGGCGGGGGACTAGCGGGGAGTACGCAGTATTTT
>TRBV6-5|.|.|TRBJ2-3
CAIADRTPDTQYF
TGTGCCATTGCGGACCGGACCCCAGATACGCAGTATTTT
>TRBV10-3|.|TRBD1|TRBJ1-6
CAIRAGGESPLHF
TGTGCCATCAGGGCAGGGGGCGAATCACCCCTCCACTTT
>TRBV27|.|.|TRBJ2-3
CASRTARGRTDTQYF
TGTGCCAGCAGAACAGCAAGGGGTCGCACAGATACGCAGTATTTT
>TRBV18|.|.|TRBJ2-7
CASSPSAGSVAYGQYF
TGTGCCAGCTCACCCTCGGCGGGCAGCGTCGCCTACGGGCAGTACTTC
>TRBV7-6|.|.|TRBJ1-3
CASSSGGGGSSGNTIYF
TGTGCCAGCAGCTCCGGGGGCGGGGGGAGCTCTGGAAACACCATATATTTT
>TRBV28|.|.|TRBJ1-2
CASLRPGYYGYTF
TGTGCCAGCCTTCGGCCAGGGTACTATGGCTACACCTTC
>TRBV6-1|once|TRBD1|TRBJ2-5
CASRTTGGETQYF
TGTGCCAGCAGGACGACAGGGGGAGAGACCCAGTACTTC
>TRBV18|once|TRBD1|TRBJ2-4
CASSLAPPGQGTKNIQYF
TGTGCCAGCTCACTAGCCCCCCCGGGACAGGGAACCAAAAACATTCAGTACTTC
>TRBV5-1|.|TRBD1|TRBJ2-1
CASSPLGQGYPNEQFF
TGCGCCAGCAGCCCCCTGGGACAGGGGTACCCCAATGAGCAGTTCTTC
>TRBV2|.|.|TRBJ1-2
CASKDENYGYTF
TGTGCCAGCAAGGACGAGAACTATGGCTACACCTTC
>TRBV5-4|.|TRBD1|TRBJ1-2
CASSLGAGGAKSYGYTF
TGTGCCAGCAGCTTGGGGGCAGGGGGCGCGAAGAGCTATGGCTACACCTTC
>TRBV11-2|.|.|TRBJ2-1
CASSLAGLNEQFF
TGTGCCAGCAGCTTAGCAGGACTCAATGAGCAGTTCTTC
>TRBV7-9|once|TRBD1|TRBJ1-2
CASSLQGAGGYTF
TGTGCCAGCAGCTTACAGGGGGCAGGTGGCTACACCTTC
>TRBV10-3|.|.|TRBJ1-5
CAISESRAENQPQHF
TGTGCCATCAGTGAGTCGAGGGCGGAAAATCAGCCCCAGCATTTT